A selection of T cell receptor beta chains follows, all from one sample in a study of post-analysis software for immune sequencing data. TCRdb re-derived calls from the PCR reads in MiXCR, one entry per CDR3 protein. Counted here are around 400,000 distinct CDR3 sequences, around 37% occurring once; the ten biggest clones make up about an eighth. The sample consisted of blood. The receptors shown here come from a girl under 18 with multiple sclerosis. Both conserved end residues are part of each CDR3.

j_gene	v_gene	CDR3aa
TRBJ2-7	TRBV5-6	CASSTGQAISYEQYF
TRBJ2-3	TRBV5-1	CASSLNRPSTDTQYF
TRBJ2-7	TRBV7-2	CASSLSGLAVGEQYF
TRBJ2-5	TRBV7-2	CASSRQGTEETQYF
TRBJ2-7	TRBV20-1	CSARVGLRAYEQYF
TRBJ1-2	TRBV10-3	CAISEDRIGANYGYTF
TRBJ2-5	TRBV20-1	CSASRGTAKETQYF
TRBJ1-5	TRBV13	CASAFGGARSNQPQHF
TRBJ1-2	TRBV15	CATSRDVFGGYGYTF
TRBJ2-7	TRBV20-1	CSAYRLYEQYF
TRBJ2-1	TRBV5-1	CASSRGRRSYNEQFF
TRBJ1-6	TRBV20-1	CSAWLGGEGGSPLHF
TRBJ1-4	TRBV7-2	CASSAQQGAGTNEKLFF
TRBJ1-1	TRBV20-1	CSARGNPSAEAFF
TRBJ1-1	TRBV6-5	CASSYSIGLNTEAFF
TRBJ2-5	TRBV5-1	CASSETRETQYF
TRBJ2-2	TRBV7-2	CASSLGDISIPTGELFF